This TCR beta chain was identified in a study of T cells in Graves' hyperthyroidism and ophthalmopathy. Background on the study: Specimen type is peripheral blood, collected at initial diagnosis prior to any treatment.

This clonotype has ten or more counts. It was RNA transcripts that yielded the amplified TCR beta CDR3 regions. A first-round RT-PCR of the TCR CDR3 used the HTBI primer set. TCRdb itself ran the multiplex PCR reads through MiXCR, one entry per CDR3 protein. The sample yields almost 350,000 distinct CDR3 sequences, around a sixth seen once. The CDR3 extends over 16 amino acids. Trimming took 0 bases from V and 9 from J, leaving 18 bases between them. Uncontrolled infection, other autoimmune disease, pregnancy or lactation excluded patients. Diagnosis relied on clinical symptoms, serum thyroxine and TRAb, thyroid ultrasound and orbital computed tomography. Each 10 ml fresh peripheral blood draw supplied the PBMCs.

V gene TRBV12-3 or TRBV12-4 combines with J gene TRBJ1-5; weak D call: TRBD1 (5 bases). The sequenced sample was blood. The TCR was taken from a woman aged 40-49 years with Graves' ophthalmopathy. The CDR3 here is CASSLAGEAGVSPQHF. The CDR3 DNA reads TGTGCCAGCAGTTTAGCCGGGGAGGCGGGGGTATCGCCCCAGCATTTT.